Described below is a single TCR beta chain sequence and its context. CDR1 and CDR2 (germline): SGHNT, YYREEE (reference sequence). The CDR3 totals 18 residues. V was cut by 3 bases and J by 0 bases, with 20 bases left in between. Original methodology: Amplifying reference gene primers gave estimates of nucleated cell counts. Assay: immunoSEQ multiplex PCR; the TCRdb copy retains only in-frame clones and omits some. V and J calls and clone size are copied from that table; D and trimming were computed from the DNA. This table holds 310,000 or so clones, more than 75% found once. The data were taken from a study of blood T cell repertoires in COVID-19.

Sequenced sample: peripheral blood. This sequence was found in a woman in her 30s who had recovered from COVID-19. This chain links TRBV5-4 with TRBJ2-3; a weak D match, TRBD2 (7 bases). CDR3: CASSWGSSAGASTDTQYF. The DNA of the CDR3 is TGTGCCAGCAGCTGGGGGAGTAGTGCGGGGGCTAGCACAGATACGCAGTATTTT.